What follows are 3 T cell receptor beta chains derived from one specimen sequenced in a study of blood T cell repertoires in COVID-19 (dated by TCRdb to about 2020). The library was made by the immunoSEQ multiplex PCR assay. Not all clones reach the TCRdb copy of this immuneACCESS table, which keeps in-frame sequences only. Checked studies attribute under half of the gap to unresolved V genes and leave the rest unexplained. For this sample there are 110,000 or so clones; around nine tenths appear just once. Jointly, the top ten make up 8.4% of the sample. The sample consisted of peripheral blood. The receptor source for this set is a woman in her seventies who had recovered from COVID-19.

The V gene is TRBV28, the J gene TRBJ1-2; 8 nucleotides line up with TRBD1. Germline-derived CDR1 and CDR2 are MDHEN and SYDVKM. Trimming at V came to 2 bases and at J to 7 bases, leaving 12 bases not matched to a gene. The CDR3 is 16 amino acids. The CDR3 region is CASSLGGARGLGGYTF. In DNA, the CDR3 is TGTGCCAGCAGTTTAGGGGGGGCCAGGGGGCTCGGTGGCTACACCTTC.

This chain links TRBV11-2 with TRBJ2-7; 10 bases align to TRBD1. Germline V gene sequence: CDR1 SGHAT, CDR2 FQNNGV. V trimming: 5 bases; J trimming: 6 bases; junction bases outside the gene matches: 13. CDR3 length: 16 residues. Here the CDR3 reads CASSRSLRDRGGEQYF. In nucleotides, the CDR3 is TGTGCCAGCAGCCGGTCACTCCGGGACAGGGGTGGCGAGCAGTACTTC.

CDR3 in amino acids: CASSLARGSPGNTIYF. DNA for the CDR3: TGTGCCAGCAGCTTAGCCCGGGGGTCCCCTGGAAACACCATATATTTT. V usage is TRBV11-2 and J usage is TRBJ1-3, with D possibly matching TRBD1 (5 bases). The CDR3 spans 16 residues. Trimming shortened V by 1 base and J by 2 bases, and 12 bases separated the two germline ends. Germline loops: CDR1 SGHAT, CDR2 FQNNGV.